This passage covers 31 T cell receptor beta chains from one sample sequenced in a study of beta chain features in type 1 diabetes. Study results and limitations: In every one of the four CD4+ subsets, TCRB CDR3s were moderately but significantly shorter in Type 1 diabetes patients.

These receptors are not linked to any known antigen. Reverse transcription of all isolated RNA meant that expressed TCRB transcripts were sequenced. Sequencing was performed with immunoSEQ multiplex PCR; in TCRdb, only in-frame clones are kept and a portion is missing. This table has hundreds of thousands of clones, 13% appearing once. The sample was naive CD4+ T cells from blood. These receptors were taken from a man aged 18 to 30 with type 1 diabetes.

The table lists this clone with a few counts. CDR3 loop: CATRTSGTDTQYF. CDR3 nucleotides: TGTGCCACCCGGACTAGCGGAACAGATACGCAGTATTTT. The rearrangement uses TRBV15 and TRBJ2-3; TRBD2 aligns across 10 bases. Germline CDR1 LNHNV, CDR2 YYDKDF (reference sequence). J gave up 3 bases and V 8 bases, and 2 bases lay outside the gene matches. CDR3 length equals 13 residues.

This chain uses TRBV2 with TRBJ2-2; D is ambiguous. The V gene's germline CDR1 is SNHLY and CDR2 FYNNEI. The CDR3 has 13 amino acids. V was clipped by 5 bases and J by 0 bases, with 4 bases between them. This CDR3 reads CASSYSNTGELFF. The CDR3 DNA sequence: TGTGCCAGCAGTTACTCGAACACCGGGGAGCTGTTTTTT.

CDR3 in DNA: TGTGCCAGCAGCTCCCGACAGGGGGCGATTAGTGGCTACACCTTC. It encodes CASSSRQGAISGYTF. The genes are TRBV7-2 and TRBJ1-2; TRBD1 aligns across 10 bases. The length of the CDR3 is 15 residues. Looked up from germline, CDR1 is SGHTA and CDR2 is FQGNSA. V shed 4 bases, J shed 7 bases, and the junction held 9 bases outside the gene matches.

The rearrangement uses TRBV6-1 and TRBJ1-1; D remains unclear. The V and J ends lost 4 bases and 1 base respectively, with 7 bases between them. This CDR3 is built from 13 residues. Germline V gives CDR1 MNHNS, CDR2 SASEGT. The CDR3 coding sequence is TGTGCCAGCAGTGCTACGCGGAACACTGAAGCTTTCTTT. Translated: CASSATRNTEAFF.

Remarks on this clone: Sequence at one end of the junction differs from germline and may be a read error. This rearrangement joins TRBV2 to TRBJ2-3, with a possible D match to TRBD2 (5 bases). CDR1 and CDR2 (germline): SNHLY, FYNNEI. This CDR3 comprises 12 residues. CDR3 coding DNA: TGTGCCAGCAAGGCTAGCATAGATACGCAGTATTTT. Amino acids: CASKASIDTQYF.

The chain combines TRBV5-1 with TRBJ1-1; the D gene is possibly TRBD1 (5 bases). Deletions cut 6 bases from V and 8 bases from J, with 17 bases between. Per germline, CDR1 SGHRS and CDR2 YFSETQ. There are 13 residues in the CDR3. CDR3 protein: CASTPDNSREAFF. The CDR3 DNA follows: TGCGCCAGCACTCCGGACAACTCACGGGAAGCTTTCTTT.

This clone was counted only a few times. The V and J genes are TRBV30 and TRBJ1-2, with D tentatively TRBD1 (5 bases). Germline values: CDR1 GTSNPN, CDR2 SVGIG (reference sequence). CDR3 length: 13 residues. Trimming stripped 0 bases from V and 8 bases from J, with 13 bases between. The CDR3 DNA is TGTGCCTGGAGTGTAATCAGGGCGCAGGGCTACACCTTC. It encodes CAWSVIRAQGYTF.

This clone was observed a handful of times. The V gene is TRBV7-2, the J gene TRBJ2-2; D is possibly TRBD1 (5 bases). Germline CDR1 is SGHTA and CDR2 is FQGNSA. The CDR3 consists of 13 residues. Trimming removed 4 bases at V and 7 bases at J, with 10 bases between. The CDR3 DNA follows: TGTGCCAGCAGCTCGCAGGGATTCGGGGAGCTGTTTTTT. Residues: CASSSQGFGELFF.

The chain carries TRBV9 and TRBJ1-4; a weak D match, TRBD1 (5 bases). Per the germline V gene, CDR1 is SGDLS and CDR2 is YYNGEE. V was trimmed by 0 bases and J by 7 bases, leaving 13 bases between them. CDR3 length equals 15 residues. In nucleotides, the CDR3 is TGTGCCAGCAGCGTAGCGGAGGGGCTCGGTGAAAAACTGTTTTTT. This gives the protein CASSVAEGLGEKLFF.

J is TRBJ1-2 and V is TRBV5-1; D is undetermined. The ends were cut back, 0 bases at V and 6 bases at J, with 12 bases in the middle. This CDR3 contains 14 residues. The V gene's germline CDR1 is SGHRS and CDR2 YFSETQ. DNA of the CDR3: TGCGCCAGCAGCTTGGAAGTAGGCGTCAATGGCTACACCTTC. Protein product: CASSLEVGVNGYTF.

This clone was observed a few times. This chain joins TRBV7-9 and TRBJ1-1, with D unresolved. Trimming took off 4 bases at V and 1 base at J, with 10 bases between the two ends. There are 14 residues in the CDR3. Germline V gene lookup returns CDR1 SEHNR and CDR2 FQNEAQ (reference sequence). The CDR3 spells CASSSPRGNTEAFF. CDR3 in DNA: TGTGCCAGCAGCTCCCCCCGGGGGAACACTGAAGCTTTCTTT.

This sequence joins TRBV7-3 and TRBJ2-4, with D possibly being TRBD1 (5 bases). This CDR3 region has 12 residues. The V and J ends lost 4 bases and 6 bases respectively, with 7 bases between them. CDR1 and CDR2 (germline): SGHTA, FQGTGA. Here the CDR3 reads CASSSQGNIQYF. CDR3 nucleotide sequence: TGTGCCAGCAGCTCCCAGGGAAACATTCAGTACTTC.

This rearrangement joins TRBV29-1 to TRBJ1-5; D perhaps matches TRBD1 (5 bases). V dropped 4 bases and J dropped 6 bases, with 13 bases sitting between them. The CDR3 consists of 13 residues. CDR1 SQVTM and CDR2 ANQGSEA come from the germline V gene. CDR3 in amino acids: CSVGDGRGQPQHF. For the CDR3, the DNA is TGCAGCGTTGGAGATGGGAGGGGTCAGCCCCAGCATTTT.

Concerning this clone itself: The same CDR3 is also encoded by other DNA sequences in this sample. The chain is built from TRBV9 and TRBJ1-2; perhaps TRBD1 as D (6 bases). Trimming took off 2 bases at V and 2 bases at J, with 7 bases between the two ends. CDR3 length equals 13 residues. Germline CDR1 reads SGDLS; CDR2 reads YYNGEE. CDR3 nucleotide sequence: TGTGCCAGCAGCGTCGGACAGAACTATGGCTACACCTTC. Translation: CASSVGQNYGYTF.

V usage is TRBV6-6 and J usage is TRBJ1-2; D remains ambiguous. Trimming stripped 4 bases from V and 5 bases from J, with 8 bases between. The CDR3 contains 12 residues. The germline CDR1 and CDR2 sequences are MNHNY and SVGAGI (reference sequence). Here the CDR3 reads CASSSGRYGYTF. The CDR3 coding sequence is TGTGCCAGCAGTTCAGGACGGTATGGCTACACCTTC.

This clone was recorded a few times. The rearrangement uses TRBV11-2 and TRBJ2-1; TRBD1 matches 10 bases. This CDR3 comprises 15 residues. J lost 5 bases, V lost 5 bases, and 6 bases had no gene match. In germline, CDR1 is SGHAT, CDR2 FQNNGV. DNA of the CDR3: TGTGCCAGCAGCCAAGGGACAGGGGCAGACAATGAGCAGTTCTTC. Amino acids: CASSQGTGADNEQFF.

The V gene is TRBV7-2, the J gene TRBJ2-6, with 7 positions matching TRBD1. The CDR3 sequence is 16 residues long. The V segment lost 2 bases and the J segment 1 base; nucleotides outside the gene matches: 2. CDR1 SGHTA and CDR2 FQGNSA come from the germline V gene. CDR3 protein: CASSLKTGSGANVLTF. The CDR3 nucleotides read TGTGCCAGCAGCTTAAAGACAGGGTCTGGGGCCAACGTCCTGACTTTC. Variable domain in full (rest from reference TRBV7-2 and TRBJ2-6): GAGVSQSPSNKVTEKGKDVELRCDPISGHTALYWYRQSLGQGLEFLIYFQGNSAPDKSGLPSDRFSAERTGGSVSTLTIQRTQQEDSAVYLCASSLKTGSGANVLTFGAGSRLTVL.

This chain joins TRBV6-4 and TRBJ1-5, with TRBD1 matching 8 bases. V was clipped by 3 bases and J by 5 bases; unmatched bases: 3. Germline CDR1 and CDR2: MRHNA and SNTAGT. CDR3 length: 14 residues. CDR3 bases: TGTGCCAGCAGTGAACGACAGGGGTATCAGCCCCAGCATTTT. Protein: CASSERQGYQPQHF.

The chain employs TRBV30 and TRBJ2-1, with D possibly TRBD1 on 5 matching bases. The CDR3 sequence is 11 residues long. Germline V gene lookup returns CDR1 GTSNPN and CDR2 SVGIG (reference sequence). V was clipped by 4 bases and J by 4 bases, with 5 bases between them. DNA for the CDR3: TGTGCCTGGAAGGGGTACAATGAGCAGTTCTTC. It encodes CAWKGYNEQFF.

This clone turned up a few times. This rearrangement joins TRBV7-9 to TRBJ1-5; no reliable D call. The CDR3 consists of 13 residues. The V end was cut by 5 bases, the J end by 1 base, with 6 bases between. Germline V gives CDR1 SEHNR, CDR2 FQNEAQ (reference sequence). The CDR3 here is CASSRLSNQPQHF. CDR3 nucleotide sequence: TGTGCCAGCAGCCGCCTAAGCAATCAGCCCCAGCATTTT.

This clone was seen only a few times. The chain links TRBV4-1 to TRBJ1-5; D perhaps matches TRBD1 (5 bases). CDR1 and CDR2 (germline): MGHRA, YSYEKL. Deletions cut 0 bases from V and 5 bases from J, with 11 bases between. The CDR3 extends over 15 amino acids. CDR3 residues: CASSQERGWDQPQHF. In DNA form, the CDR3 reads TGCGCCAGCAGCCAAGAGCGGGGGTGGGATCAGCCCCAGCATTTT.

The rearrangement links TRBV28 to TRBJ1-4; D gene uncertain. The CDR3 covers 12 residues. Deletions cut 7 bases from V and 1 base from J, with 4 bases between. Per germline, CDR1 MDHEN and CDR2 SYDVKM. CDR3 bases: TGTGCCAGCACCGGAACTAATGAAAAACTGTTTTTT. Its protein product is CASTGTNEKLFF.

This clone was counted a few times. V is TRBV6-5 and J is TRBJ2-7; no definite D call. CDR3 length equals 13 residues. Trimming left V 6 bases short and J 4 bases short, with 13 bases between. CDR1 is MNHEY and CDR2 is SVGAGI in the germline V gene. CDR3 amino acids: CASRLISAYEQYF. In DNA, the CDR3 is TGTGCCAGCAGATTGATCAGCGCTTACGAGCAGTACTTC.

The chain is built from TRBV29-1 and TRBJ2-5; 7 bases are shared with TRBD1. Germline V gives CDR1 SQVTM, CDR2 ANQGSEA. The CDR3 sequence is 17 residues long. With V trimmed by 0 bases and J by 1 base, 11 bases remained unmatched. The CDR3 spells CSVEDPWGQLIQETQYF. Here the CDR3 DNA reads TGCAGCGTTGAAGATCCCTGGGGACAGCTGATCCAAGAGACCCAGTACTTC.

The chain is built from TRBV4-1 and TRBJ1-6; no reliable D call. V shed 1 base and J shed 10 bases, with 23 bases lying between them. The CDR3 extends over 18 amino acids. Germline loops: CDR1 MGHRA, CDR2 YSYEKL. The CDR3 spells CASSQVGRSVGRESPLHF. CDR3 sequence (DNA): TGCGCCAGCAGCCAAGTTGGACGGTCTGTGGGGAGGGAATCACCCCTCCACTTT.

This chain links TRBV2 with TRBJ1-6; no clear D gene. The germline V and J ends were trimmed by 4 bases and 0 bases, with 10 bases remaining between them. This CDR3 is built from 16 residues. Germline CDR1 reads SNHLY; CDR2 reads FYNNEI. The chain's CDR3 is CASSGEGSSYNSPLHF. The CDR3 nucleotides read TGTGCCAGCAGTGGTGAGGGTAGCTCCTATAATTCACCCCTCCACTTT.

The CDR3 DNA reads as TGTGCCTGGAGGAACCCAGGGGGTGGGTGGGCTTTCTTT. Its protein is CAWRNPGGGWAFF. The chain combines TRBV30 with TRBJ1-1; 7 bases match TRBD1. CDR1 and CDR2 (germline): GTSNPN, SVGIG (reference sequence). V shed 3 bases, J shed 11 bases, and the junction held 12 bases outside the gene matches. The length of the CDR3 is 13 residues. The entire variable domain, with the rest obtained from reference TRBV30 and TRBJ1-1, is as follows: SQTIHQWPATLVQPVGSPLSLECTVEGTSNPNLYWYRQAAGRGLQLLFYSVGIGQISSEVPQNLSASRPQDRQFILSSKKLLLSDSGFYLCAWRNPGGGWAFFGQGTRLTVV.

The CDR3 bases are TGTGCCAGCAGGGGCAGCCCTTCGTGGCCCCAGCATTTT. Translated, it gives CASRGSPSWPQHF. The chain uses TRBV27 and TRBJ1-5; D remains ambiguous. Germline V lookup: CDR1 MNHEY, CDR2 SMNVEV (reference sequence). The CDR3 sequence is 13 residues long. The germline V and J ends were trimmed by 6 bases and 9 bases, with 15 bases remaining between them.

This clone was seen once. The chain links TRBV28 to TRBJ1-2; no clear D. The V end was cut by 7 bases, the J end by 5 bases, with 23 bases between. The CDR3 has 16 residues. The germline V gene has CDR1 MDHEN and CDR2 SYDVKM. The CDR3 reads CASITTTGLTGYGYTF. CDR3 nucleotide sequence: TGTGCCAGCATTACGACCACCGGCCTCACGGGGTATGGCTACACCTTC.

The chain uses TRBV19 and TRBJ1-5; 7 bases fit TRBD1. This CDR3 has 14 amino acids. Germline CDR1 LNHDA, CDR2 SQIVND (reference sequence). V lost 7 bases to trimming and J lost 7 bases; unmatched junction nucleotides: 10. This chain's CDR3 is CASTVGGAGQPQHF. The CDR3 DNA is TGTGCCAGTACCGTAGGGGGCGCGGGGCAGCCCCAGCATTTT.

This sequence joins TRBV27 and TRBJ1-5, with TRBD1 matching over 9 bases. The CDR3 totals 15 residues. The ends lost 0 bases at V and 6 bases at J; junction bases unmatched: 3. Looked up from germline, CDR1 is MNHEY and CDR2 is SMNVEV (reference sequence). The CDR3 DNA follows: TGTGCCAGCAGTTTATCAGGACAGGGGCGTCAGCCCCAGCATTTT. Its translation: CASSLSGQGRQPQHF.